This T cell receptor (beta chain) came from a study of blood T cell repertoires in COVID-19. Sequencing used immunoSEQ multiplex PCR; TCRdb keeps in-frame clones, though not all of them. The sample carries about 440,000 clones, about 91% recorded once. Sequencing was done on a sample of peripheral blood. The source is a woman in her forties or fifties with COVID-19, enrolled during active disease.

The CDR3 bases are TGTGCCAGTAAGATAGGCACAGCAAACACTGAAGCTTTCTTT. It codes for CASKIGTANTEAFF. The J gene is TRBJ1-1, the V gene TRBV19, with D unresolved. From germline, CDR1 is LNHDA and CDR2 SQIVND (reference sequence). This CDR3 contains 14 residues. V was pared by 7 bases and J by 2 bases, with 14 bases between.